A single sample is the source of the 32 T cell receptor beta chains below, sequenced in a study of shared clonotypes between healthy human individuals. Sequencing was performed with immunoSEQ multiplex PCR; in TCRdb, only in-frame clones are kept and a portion is missing. The repertoire holds about 490,000 clones, with 76% as singletons. Sequenced sample: PBMCs. The receptors were gathered from a woman aged 40 to 55 in good health. Some clones in this sample may be carry-over from other donors' samples.

On this clone: Other DNA sequences in the sample encode the same CDR3. The chain links TRBV6-5 to TRBJ1-2; 7 bases match TRBD1. This CDR3 comprises 14 residues. The ends lost 6 bases at V and 2 bases at J; junction bases unmatched: 6. Per germline, CDR1 MNHEY and CDR2 SVGAGI. The CDR3: CASSRDRANYGYTF. The CDR3 bases are TGTGCCAGCAGCCGCGACAGGGCGAACTATGGCTACACCTTC.

This clone was seen ten or more times. The same CDR3 arises from other DNA sequences in this sample as well. The chain is built from TRBV11-3 and TRBJ2-5, with TRBD2 matching over 8 bases. CDR3 length: 17 residues. Trimming cost V 4 bases and J 3 bases; bases outside gene matches: 13. Germline lookup yields CDR1 SGHNT and CDR2 YENEEA. The CDR3 coding sequence is TGTGCCAGCAGCTCTAGCGGCACGGGAGGGCTGGAAGAGACCCAGTACTTC. Translated: CASSSSGTGGLEETQYF.

The V and J genes are TRBV5-1 and TRBJ2-5; no reliable D call. The CDR3 loop spans 13 amino acids. Trimming removed 0 bases from V and 5 bases from J, with 8 bases in between. CDR1 and CDR2 (germline): SGHRS, YFSETQ. This chain's CDR3 is CASSLGTDETQYF. The CDR3 nucleotides are TGCGCCAGCAGCTTGGGGACCGACGAGACCCAGTACTTC.

The V call is TRBV2, the J call TRBJ1-1, with D possibly being TRBD1 (6 bases). Germline values: CDR1 SNHLY, CDR2 FYNNEI. CDR3 length: 15 residues. Trimming shortened V by 6 bases and J by 0 bases, and 14 bases separated the two germline ends. In DNA, the CDR3 is TGTGCCAGCAGCCTGGGGGACATGATGAACACTGAAGCTTTCTTT. It codes for CASSLGDMMNTEAFF.

The gene calls are TRBV30 and TRBJ1-6; 11 bases line up with TRBD1. J was trimmed by 8 bases and V by 5 bases; bases with no gene match: 2. From germline, CDR1 is GTSNPN and CDR2 SVGIG (reference sequence). The CDR3 has 13 residues. CDR3 sequence: CAWGTGGDSPLHF. As DNA, the CDR3 is TGTGCCTGGGGGACAGGGGGGGATTCACCCCTCCACTTT.

V is TRBV6-1 and J is TRBJ2-7, with D possibly TRBD1 on 5 matching bases. V lost 3 bases, J lost 6 bases, and 15 bases lay in between. CDR3 size: 14 residues. Germline CDR1 reads MNHNS; CDR2 reads SASEGT. The CDR3 region has the DNA TGTGCCAGCAGTGACCCCGCCGACAGATCCGAGCAGTACTTC. Translating it yields CASSDPADRSEQYF.

The sample holds one count of this clone. The gene calls are TRBV7-6 and TRBJ2-1; TRBD2 might be the D (5 bases). Germline CDR1 is SGHVS and CDR2 is FNYEAQ. V gave up 5 bases and J gave up 3 bases, with 14 bases separating them. The CDR3 covers 15 residues. This CDR3 reads CASSPSDGNYNEQFF. CDR3 coding DNA: TGTGCCAGCAGCCCCAGTGACGGGAACTACAATGAGCAGTTCTTC.

The chain's CDR3 is CASSLTGQRPYEQYF. DNA of the CDR3: TGTGCCAGCAGCTTAACCGGGCAGCGGCCCTACGAGCAGTACTTC. This chain uses TRBV11-2 with TRBJ2-7; a weak D match, TRBD2 (5 bases). This CDR3 comprises 15 residues. Trimming left V 2 bases short and J 2 bases short, with 13 bases between. CDR1 and CDR2 from the germline V gene are SGHAT and FQNNGV.

The chain joins TRBV5-1 to TRBJ2-2; 13 positions match TRBD2. Trimming at V came to 4 bases and at J to 4 bases, leaving 10 bases not matched to a gene. The CDR3 is 18 amino acids. Germline loops: CDR1 SGHRS, CDR2 YFSETQ. The CDR3 nucleotides read TGCGCCAGCAGCCATAAACTAGCGGGAGGGCCGGGCACCGGGGAGCTGTTTTTT. Its translation: CASSHKLAGGPGTGELFF.

The gene calls are TRBV28 and TRBJ2-5; 11 bases are a match to TRBD2. Germline CDR1 MDHEN, CDR2 SYDVKM. J was trimmed by 7 bases and V by 3 bases; bases with no gene match: 16. The CDR3 consists of 18 residues. As DNA, the CDR3 is TGTGCCAGCAGTTTCTCCGCCGGACTAGCGGGCCAGGTGGGGACCCAGTACTTC. Protein sequence: CASSFSAGLAGQVGTQYF.

This chain connects TRBV5-1 to TRBJ2-7, with 7 positions matching TRBD2. This CDR3 has 11 residues. Per germline, CDR1 SGHRS and CDR2 YFSETQ. The junction had 4 bases not matched to a gene; V was cut back by 0 bases and J by 13 bases. The CDR3 DNA sequence: TGCGCCAGCAGCTTGGCCGGGGGGATTTACTTC. Residues: CASSLAGGIYF.

This chain uses TRBV28 with TRBJ2-7, with 12 nucleotides matching TRBD2. V was pared by 4 bases and J by 12 bases, with 7 bases of the junction left unmatched. The CDR3 spans 13 residues. CDR1 and CDR2 (germline): MDHEN, SYDVKM. This CDR3 reads CASSSTSGRVWYF. DNA for the CDR3: TGTGCCAGCAGTTCGACTAGCGGGAGAGTGTGGTACTTC.

This clone occurred once. This chain joins TRBV18 and TRBJ1-1; D remains ambiguous. Germline V gene data show CDR1 as KGHSH and CDR2 as LQKENI. The CDR3 covers 15 residues. V was pared by 3 bases and J by 0 bases, with 11 bases between. The DNA of the CDR3 is TGTGCCAGCTCACCTTGGAGGAGGATGAACACTGAAGCTTTCTTT. This encodes CASSPWRRMNTEAFF.

As regards this clone: This may be a read error: a much more frequent sequence differs by one nucleotide. The chain carries TRBV30 and TRBJ1-3; TRBD1 aligns across 7 bases. CDR3 length: 13 residues. Germline lookup yields CDR1 GTSNPN and CDR2 SVGIG (reference sequence). Trimming cost V 5 bases and J 8 bases; bases outside gene matches: 9. CDR3 sequence (DNA): TGTGCCTGGGCCACAGAGGGGGCTTACACCATATATTTT. This gives the protein CAWATEGAYTIYF.

This clone has only one observation. The chain uses TRBV5-1 and TRBJ2-3; TRBD1 matches 9 bases. CDR3 length: 16 residues. The V segment lost 4 bases and the J segment 6 bases; nucleotides outside the gene matches: 12. Germline V gives CDR1 SGHRS, CDR2 YFSETQ. CDR3 sequence: CASSQRPGQGPDTQYF. The CDR3 DNA sequence: TGCGCCAGCAGCCAACGTCCGGGACAGGGCCCCGATACGCAGTATTTT.

The chain has TRBV4-1 and TRBJ1-5; D possibly corresponds to TRBD1 (6 bases). Trimming stripped 3 bases from V and 7 bases from J, with 22 bases between. Per germline, CDR1 MGHRA and CDR2 YSYEKL. The CDR3 totals 17 residues. The CDR3 spells CASSQVRGRPRGQPQHF. CDR3 coding DNA: TGCGCCAGCAGCCAGGTCAGGGGCCGCCCAAGGGGGCAGCCCCAGCATTTT.

This CDR3 reads CSAGQGGSEAFF. The CDR3, as DNA: TGCAGCGCTGGACAGGGTGGGTCTGAAGCTTTCTTT. The V gene is TRBV29-1, the J gene TRBJ1-1, with TRBD1 matching 8 bases. V dropped 7 bases and J dropped 6; count of bases not matched to a gene: 7. The germline V gene has CDR1 SQVTM and CDR2 ANQGSEA. The CDR3 is 12 amino acids.

This chain uses TRBV6-5 with TRBJ1-5; TRBD1 agrees at 7 bases. CDR3 length equals 14 residues. CDR1 and CDR2 from the germline V gene are MNHEY and SVGAGI. J gave up 5 bases and V 7 bases, and 8 bases lay outside the gene matches. CDR3 coding DNA: TGTGCCAGCAAACCCGACAGGGCCCATCAGCCCCAGCATTTT. Protein product: CASKPDRAHQPQHF.

V gene TRBV7-3 combines with J gene TRBJ2-1, with D possibly called TRBD1 or TRBD2 (5 bases each). The CDR3 contains 13 residues. The V and J ends lost 2 bases and 9 bases respectively, with 11 bases between them. CDR1 SGHTA and CDR2 FQGTGA come from the germline V gene. The CDR3 DNA reads as TGTGCCAGCAGCTTAGGGGGATCGAGTGAGCAGTTCTTC. Translated, it gives CASSLGGSSEQFF.

On this clone: A far bigger clonotype differs at one base, so this is likely a read error. The chain is built from TRBV30 and TRBJ2-7, with TRBD2 identical over 11 bases. V lost 2 bases, J lost 4 bases, and 4 bases stayed unmatched. There are 14 residues in the CDR3. Germline V gene data show CDR1 as GTSNPN and CDR2 as SVGIG (reference sequence). CDR3 in DNA: TGTGCCTGGAGTAGGGGACTAGCGGTATACGAGCAGTACTTC. Protein product: CAWSRGLAVYEQYF.

In this sample, this clone turned up a few times. The chain combines TRBV2 with TRBJ1-3; 8 nucleotides line up with TRBD1. Germline lookup yields CDR1 SNHLY and CDR2 FYNNEI. This CDR3 region has 14 residues. V shed 3 bases, J shed 4 bases, and the junction held 2 bases outside the gene matches. The CDR3, as DNA: TGTGCCAGCAGTGAGGACAGGGAAGGAAACACCATATATTTT. It encodes CASSEDREGNTIYF.

V is TRBV7-2 and J is TRBJ2-7; 13 positions agree with TRBD2. Germline CDR1 reads SGHTA; CDR2 reads FQGNSA. This CDR3 comprises 15 residues. V lost 5 bases to trimming and J lost 4 bases; unmatched junction nucleotides: 5. CDR3 in DNA: TGTGCCAGCAGCCAACTAGCGGGAGGGCCTTACGAGCAGTACTTC. Encoded protein: CASSQLAGGPYEQYF.

The rearrangement joins TRBV11-3 to TRBJ2-2; D unresolved. This CDR3 spans 15 amino acids. Germline CDR1 and CDR2: SGHNT and YENEEA. Trimming left V 5 bases short and J 1 base short, with 11 bases between. CDR3 sequence (DNA): TGTGCCAGCAGCCGGGCAGTTGTGAACACCGGGGAGCTGTTTTTT. The encoded protein is CASSRAVVNTGELFF.

The chain uses TRBV2 and TRBJ2-3; D not certain. V lost 6 bases to trimming and J lost 4 bases, with 8 bases between them. Germline V gene sequence: CDR1 SNHLY, CDR2 FYNNEI. This CDR3 spans 12 amino acids. This CDR3 is CASRSRADTQYF. The CDR3 DNA sequence: TGTGCCAGCAGGTCCCGTGCAGATACGCAGTATTTT.

This clone was picked up many times. The chain combines TRBV6-1 with TRBJ1-1, with TRBD1 matching 9 bases. CDR3 length: 12 residues. J lost 7 bases, V lost 10 bases, and 7 bases had no gene match. Germline lookup yields CDR1 MNHNS and CDR2 SASEGT. CDR3: CATQGAKGEAFF. Written as DNA, the CDR3 is TGTGCCACACAGGGGGCTAAGGGTGAAGCTTTCTTT.

In regard to this clone: A much larger clonotype is one base distant, so this may be a read error. This sequence joins TRBV6-1 and TRBJ2-7, with 8 bases fitting TRBD1. CDR3 size: 13 residues. The ends lost 7 bases at V and 1 base at J; junction bases unmatched: 3. Per germline, CDR1 MNHNS and CDR2 SASEGT. CDR3 in amino acids: CASTRTGSYEQYF. DNA for the CDR3: TGTGCCAGCACTAGGACAGGGTCCTACGAGCAGTACTTC.

J is TRBJ1-4 and V is TRBV19, with TRBD1 as a possible D gene (5 bases). The length of the CDR3 is 14 residues. V lost 7 bases to trimming and J lost 7 bases, with 16 bases between them. Germline V gene sequence: CDR1 LNHDA, CDR2 SQIVND (reference sequence). The CDR3 DNA sequence: TGTGCCAGTACCCCCGGGACTTCAGGTGAAAAACTGTTTTTT. Translated, it gives CASTPGTSGEKLFF.

This chain uses TRBV7-9 with TRBJ1-2; 7 bases are a match to TRBD1. Germline-derived CDR1 and CDR2 are SEHNR and FQNEAQ (reference sequence). This CDR3 comprises 17 residues. Trimming cost V 5 bases and J 0 bases; bases outside gene matches: 12. DNA of the CDR3: TGTGCCAGCAGCAAAGGGGGCCTTTCTTTTCCTAACTATGGCTACACCTTC. This codes for CASSKGGLSFPNYGYTF.

This clone turned up a few times. The chain couples TRBV15 to TRBJ2-7, with D unclear. The CDR3 spans 15 residues. V was pared by 0 bases and J by 2 bases, with 11 bases between. CDR1 is LNHNV and CDR2 is YYDKDF in the germline V gene (reference sequence). The CDR3 nucleotides read TGTGCCACCAGCAGAGATCCGGGCCATACCTACGAGCAGTACTTC. Encoded protein: CATSRDPGHTYEQYF.

This clone has a handful of counts. The CDR3 is CATSRDNGGEQYF. The DNA of the CDR3 is TGTGCCACCAGCAGAGATAACGGGGGCGAGCAGTACTTC. This chain uses TRBV15 with TRBJ2-7, with a weak D call TRBD2 (6 bases). CDR1 LNHNV and CDR2 YYDKDF come from the germline V gene (reference sequence). The V gene lost 0 bases and the J gene lost 6 bases, with 9 bases spanning the gap. The CDR3 totals 13 residues. The full variable domain, its missing parts supplied by reference TRBV15 and TRBJ2-7, is DAMVIQNPRYQVTQFGKPVTLSCSQTLNHNVMYWYQQKSSQAPKLLFHYYDKDFNNEADTPDNFQSRRPNTSFCFLDIRSPGLGDTAMYLCATSRDNGGEQYFGPGTRLTVT.

The J gene is TRBJ2-5, the V gene TRBV13; D is uncertain. The CDR3 sequence is 14 residues long. Germline loops: CDR1 PRHDT, CDR2 FYEKMQ (reference sequence). The V end was cut by 0 bases, the J end by 2 bases, with 7 bases between. The CDR3 coding sequence is TGTGCCAGCAGCTTAGGCAGAACACAAGAGACCCAGTACTTC. This codes for CASSLGRTQETQYF.

The chain links TRBV27 to TRBJ1-1; D unresolved. Per the germline V gene, CDR1 is MNHEY and CDR2 is SMNVEV (reference sequence). CDR3 length: 12 residues. V was pared by 8 bases and J by 2 bases, with 9 bases between. The CDR3 loop is CASGELNTEAFF. In DNA form, the CDR3 reads TGTGCCAGCGGGGAGCTCAACACTGAAGCTTTCTTT.